This TCR beta chain was observed in a study of OX40 agonist ivuxolimab in advanced cancers. Trimming shortened V by 0 bases and J by 5 bases, and 15 bases separated the two germline ends. Germline CDR1 KGHSH, CDR2 LQKENI. The CDR3 runs to 16 residues. Assay used: immunoSEQ multiplex PCR; TCRdb lists only in-frame clones, some missing. The sample has some 85,000 clones, roughly 88% seen once. The material sequenced was CD4+ or CD8+ T cells sorted from blood, taken in a trial of the OX40 agonist ivuxolimab. The chain combines TRBV18 with TRBJ2-3, with D unresolved. The receptor's source is an adult with an advanced solid tumor such as melanoma, head and neck, liver or kidney cancer. CDR3: CASSPPVGLRRDTQYF. In DNA, the CDR3 is TGTGCCAGCTCACCACCGGTAGGGCTGAGGAGAGATACGCAGTATTTT.